The 22 T cell receptor beta chains given below trace back to one sample, sequenced in a study of blood T cells in healthy people across ages. Then a second PCR, running roughly 7 to 11 cycles, was carried out with a sample-barcoded 5' primer and a J-beta primer mix. In TCRdb, the 5' RACE reads were re-called with MiXCR into one record per CDR3 protein. This table has roughly 1,500,000 distinct CDR3 sequences, about 31% appearing once. Sequencing input: blood. These receptors all stem from a woman in her twenties or thirties in good health.

The J gene is TRBJ2-1, the V gene TRBV27, with D possibly called TRBD1 or TRBD2 (7 bases each). This CDR3 comprises 15 residues. The V gene lost 0 bases and the J gene lost 9 bases, with 15 bases spanning the gap. Germline V gives CDR1 MNHEY, CDR2 SMNVEV (reference sequence). The CDR3 protein is CASSLSQGGGGEQFF. The CDR3 DNA follows: TGTGCCAGCAGTTTATCTCAGGGGGGGGGCGGTGAGCAGTTCTTC.

The chain joins TRBV6-2 or TRBV6-3 to TRBJ1-1; D not resolved. Germline V gene lookup returns CDR1 MNHEY and CDR2 SVGEGT. V lost 4 bases to trimming and J lost 2 bases, with 11 bases between them. The CDR3 is 14 residues long. The CDR3 DNA reads TGTGCCAGCAGTTCACAGCTACAAAACACTGAAGCTTTCTTT. This translates into CASSSQLQNTEAFF.

The CDR3 is CASSKLAGPLNNEQFF. CDR3 in DNA: TGTGCCAGCAGCAAACTAGCGGGACCCTTAAACAATGAGCAGTTCTTC. This chain links TRBV7-3 with TRBJ2-1, with 10 bases identical to TRBD2. CDR3 length equals 16 residues. Germline values: CDR1 SGHTA, CDR2 FQGTGA. V dropped 5 bases and J dropped 5; count of bases not matched to a gene: 9. Drawing the rest from reference TRBV7-3 and TRBJ2-1, the complete variable domain is GAGVSQTPSNKVTEKGKYVELRCDPISGHTALYWYRQSLGQGPEFLIYFQGTGAADDSGLPNDRFFAVRPEGSVSTLKIQRTERGDSAVYLCASSKLAGPLNNEQFFGPGTRLTVL.

The chain carries TRBV27 and TRBJ2-5; TRBD2 is a possible D gene (6 bases). Germline V gene data show CDR1 as MNHEY and CDR2 as SMNVEV (reference sequence). This CDR3 has 13 amino acids. Between the trimmed V and J ends, which lost 7 bases and 0 bases, there was a span of 9 bases. CDR3 sequence reads: CASNGGDQETQYF. The CDR3 DNA sequence: TGTGCCAGCAATGGCGGGGACCAAGAGACCCAGTACTTC.

The chain carries TRBV6-1 and TRBJ2-3; D is undetermined. CDR1 is MNHNS, CDR2 SASEGT, per germline. The CDR3 runs 18 residues. V lost 7 bases to trimming and J lost 2 bases, with 25 bases between them. The CDR3 DNA follows: TGTGCCAGCACCCTAAGGATCGGGTGGGGAACCAACACAGATACGCAGTATTTT. The encoded protein is CASTLRIGWGTNTDTQYF.

CDR3 protein: CASSQGGGGSSGNPQETQYF. As DNA, the CDR3 is TGTGCCAGCAGCCAAGGGGGTGGGGGGTCTAGTGGAAACCCTCAAGAGACCCAGTACTTC. The rearrangement uses TRBV4-2 and TRBJ2-5; D might be TRBD2 (6 bases). Germline V gene sequence: CDR1 LGHNA, CDR2 YNFKEQ. The ends were cut back, 1 base at V and 2 bases at J, with 26 bases in the middle. This CDR3 is 20 amino acids long.

The V gene is TRBV2, the J gene TRBJ1-3; D might be TRBD1 (6 bases). The CDR3 covers 17 residues. The germline gives CDR1 SNHLY, CDR2 FYNNEI. The V end was cut by 4 bases, the J end by 0 bases, with 16 bases between. Here the CDR3 DNA reads TGTGCCAGCAGTGCTGACAGGAGAAGCCTCTCTGGAAACACCATATATTTT. Its translation: CASSADRRSLSGNTIYF. Together with reference TRBV2 and TRBJ1-3, the CDR3 gives the full variable domain: EPEVTQTPSHQVTQMGQEVILRCVPISNHLYFYWYRQILGQKVEFLVSFYNNEISEKSEIFDDQFSVERPDGSNFTLKIRSTKLEDSAMYFCASSADRRSLSGNTIYFGEGSWLTVV.

This chain uses TRBV7-3 with TRBJ1-1; TRBD1 matches 10 bases. In germline, CDR1 is SGHTA, CDR2 FQGTGA. CDR3 size: 15 residues. The ends lost 3 bases at V and 5 bases at J; junction bases unmatched: 6. Here the CDR3 DNA reads TGTGCCAGCAGCTTCTCGACAGGGGGCGCGACTGAAGCTTTCTTT. Residues: CASSFSTGGATEAFF.

A note on this clonotype: A read error is possible here, since a much larger clone lies one base away. This rearrangement joins TRBV9 to TRBJ2-1, with D maybe TRBD1 (5 bases). The CDR3 is made up of 16 amino acids. Germline V gene sequence: CDR1 SGDLS, CDR2 YYNGEE. CDR3 loop: CASSSSQVLTYSEQFF. The CDR3 nucleotides read TGTGCCAGCAGCTCCTCACAGGTCCTTACTTACAGTGAGCAGTTCTTC. Filled out from reference TRBV9 and TRBJ2-1, the complete variable domain reads DSGVTQTPKHLITATGQRVTLRCSPRSGDLSVYWYQQSLDQGLQFLIQYYNGEERAKGNILERFSAQQFPDLHSELNLSSLELGDSALYFCASSSSQVLTYSEQFFGPGTRLTVL.

The chain uses TRBV5-8 and TRBJ2-5; tentatively, D is TRBD1 (6 bases). The CDR3 covers 16 residues. Germline assignment: CDR1 SGHTS and CDR2 YDEGEE. Between the trimmed V and J ends, which lost 4 bases and 2 bases, there was a span of 18 bases. CDR3 amino acids: CASSVGEEGQQETQYF. The CDR3 DNA follows: TGTGCCAGCAGCGTAGGGGAAGAAGGACAGCAAGAGACCCAGTACTTC.

This rearrangement joins TRBV19 to TRBJ2-3; D perhaps matches TRBD1 (6 bases). The germline V gene encodes CDR1 LNHDA and CDR2 SQIVND (reference sequence). V was pared by 6 bases and J by 5 bases, with 15 bases between. The CDR3 spans 14 residues. The CDR3: CASSINRDGDTQYF. The CDR3 nucleotides are TGTGCCAGTAGCATTAACAGGGATGGAGATACGCAGTATTTT.

This chain uses TRBV21-1 with TRBJ1-2; the D call TRBD1 from the table was never checked on the DNA. TRBV21-1 is shown as a pseudogene. The CDR3 covers 17 residues. The CDR3, as DNA: TGTGCCAGCAGCAAGGGTGGACGGACAGGGGTCGACTATGGCTACACCTTC. Encoded protein: CASSKGGRTGVDYGYTF.

The chain has TRBV21-1 and TRBJ2-7; the listed D gene, TRBD2, was not tested against the DNA. TRBV21-1 is noted as a pseudogene. This CDR3 has 21 residues. The CDR3 reads CASSKKRATGTSESHSYEQYF. The CDR3 DNA reads TGTGCCAGCAGCAAAAAGCGGGCAACCGGGACTAGCGAGAGCCATTCCTACGAGCAGTACTTC.

This chain joins TRBV20-1 and TRBJ2-7, with 8 bases fitting TRBD2. CDR1 DFQATT and CDR2 SNEGSKA come from the germline V gene (reference sequence). This CDR3 is built from 14 residues. Here the CDR3 DNA reads TGCAGCCCTCAAGCGGGAGTGGGGGTAGACGAGCAGTACTTC. Translating gives CSPQAGVGVDEQYF.

This clonotype was seen many times. The chain uses TRBV20-1 and TRBJ2-1; perhaps TRBD1 as D (6 bases). Germline CDR1 reads DFQATT; CDR2 reads SNEGSKA (reference sequence). V lost 5 bases and J 8 bases, leaving 16 bases between the germline ends. This CDR3 region has 13 residues. CDR3 in DNA: TGCAGTGCTCCCCGCCCCCAGGGGCATGAGCAGTTCTTC. It specifies CSAPRPQGHEQFF.

This clonotype turned up a few times. The rearrangement joins TRBV7-8 to TRBJ2-2; 8 bases match TRBD2. Germline V CDR1 and CDR2: SGHVS, FQNEAQ. CDR3 length: 18 residues. The ends lost 1 base at V and 5 bases at J; junction bases unmatched: 12. The CDR3 nucleotides read TGTGCCAGCAGCTTAGTCGGTACTAGCGGAGGCGGGACCGGGGAGCTGTTTTTT. This sequence encodes CASSLVGTSGGGTGELFF.

The sample holds a few counts of this clonotype. V gene TRBV5-1 combines with J gene TRBJ2-3; the match to TRBD2 covers 9 bases. V was clipped by 3 bases and J by 0 bases; unmatched bases: 2. This CDR3 is 15 amino acids long. The germline gives CDR1 SGHRS, CDR2 YFSETQ. The CDR3 protein is CASSSAGGSTDTQYF. DNA for the CDR3: TGCGCCAGCAGCTCAGCGGGGGGAAGCACAGATACGCAGTATTTT.

The rearrangement uses TRBV27 and TRBJ2-7; 9 bases fit TRBD2. Trimming took 5 bases from V and 7 from J; bases not matched to a gene: 6. The CDR3 length is 13 residues. Germline loops: CDR1 MNHEY, CDR2 SMNVEV (reference sequence). For the CDR3, the DNA is TGTGCCAGCAGTCCCGGCGGGAGGGGGGAGCAGTACTTC. It translates to CASSPGGRGEQYF.

In this sample, this clonotype turned up many times. The chain combines TRBV4-1 with TRBJ2-5, with 7 nucleotides matching TRBD2. V lost 0 bases, J lost 5 bases, and 6 bases stayed unmatched. Germline V gene sequence: CDR1 MGHRA, CDR2 YSYEKL. The CDR3 covers 15 residues. The CDR3 coding sequence is TGCGCCAGCAGCCAAGATTTTGCGGGAGCGGAGACCCAGTACTTC. Amino acids: CASSQDFAGAETQYF.

CDR3 protein: CASRDGTKDNSPLHF. CDR3 nucleotide sequence: TGTGCCAGCAGGGACGGGACAAAGGATAATTCACCCCTCCACTTT. The gene calls are TRBV6-2 or TRBV6-3 and TRBJ1-6, with D perhaps matching TRBD1 (6 bases). V was pared by 6 bases and J by 5 bases, with 14 bases between. The CDR3 contains 15 residues. Germline CDR1 MNHEY, CDR2 SVGEGT.

This clonotype was seen a few times. The V gene is TRBV20-1, the J gene TRBJ2-3, with 8 nucleotides matching TRBD1. Germline trimming cut 3 bases from V and 4 bases from J; bases unmatched to any gene: 9. CDR1 is DFQATT and CDR2 is SNEGSKA in the germline V gene (reference sequence). The CDR3 loop spans 15 amino acids. The CDR3 DNA sequence: TGCAGTGCTAGGGCTCACAGGGGGAAGGCAGATACGCAGTATTTT. This codes for CSARAHRGKADTQYF.

The sample holds a few counts of this clonotype. The V call is TRBV20-1, the J call TRBJ2-7, with D maybe TRBD1 (7 bases). V lost 0 bases, J lost 2 bases, and 14 bases lay in between. The CDR3 covers 15 residues. The germline V gene has CDR1 DFQATT and CDR2 SNEGSKA (reference sequence). CDR3 nucleotide sequence: TGCAGTGCTAGAGATGGAGGGGGCTCTACCTACGAGCAGTACTTC. Translation: CSARDGGGSTYEQYF.